Below are 19 T cell receptor beta chains sequenced from a single sample in a study of T cells after yellow fever vaccination. TCRdb reprocessed the 5' RACE reads via MiXCR and lists one record per CDR3 protein. The repertoire holds roughly 30,000 distinct CDR3 sequences, with 6.3% as singletons. Sequencing was performed on PBMCs, either bulk or a sorted T-cell subset (CD4+, CD8+, memory, or dextramer-sorted; not recorded which), taken on the day of the yellow fever booster vaccination. The receptors stem from a man aged 25-45 years who received the YFV17D yellow fever vaccine.

This clonotype came up many times. The chain is built from TRBV9 and TRBJ2-7; 8 bases are shared with TRBD1. The CDR3 spans 14 residues. The V segment lost 8 bases and the J segment 0 bases; nucleotides outside the gene matches: 7. CDR1 SGDLS and CDR2 YYNGEE come from the germline V gene. The CDR3 DNA sequence: TGTGCCAGTAGTCCAGGGGGCGACTCCTACGAGCAGTACTTC. Translating it yields CASSPGGDSYEQYF.

The chain uses TRBV5-1 and TRBJ2-1; tentative D call: TRBD2 (6 bases). This CDR3 is 17 amino acids long. Per the germline V gene, CDR1 is SGHRS and CDR2 is YFSETQ. V dropped 4 bases and J dropped 0 bases, with 17 bases sitting between them. In DNA, the CDR3 is TGCGCCAGCAGCCCAGGCGGGACGGGAACCTCCTACAATGAGCAGTTCTTC. It yields the protein CASSPGGTGTSYNEQFF. Based on the CDR3 plus reference TRBV5-1 and TRBJ2-1, the full variable domain is KAGVTQTPRYLIKTRGQQVTLSCSPISGHRSVSWYQQTPGQGLQFLFEYFSETQRNKGNFPGRFSGRQFSNSRSEMNVSTLELGDSALYLCASSPGGTGTSYNEQFFGPGTRLTVL.

V usage is TRBV2 and J usage is TRBJ2-1, with 16 bases aligning to TRBD2. Germline assignment: CDR1 SNHLY and CDR2 FYNNEI. With 5 bases clipped from V and 9 bases from J, the junction kept 10 bases outside the gene matches. The CDR3 runs to 17 residues. The CDR3 coding sequence is TGTGCCAGCAGTTCCCCGGGACTAGCGGGAGGGGGAGGTGAGCAGTTCTTC. Amino acid sequence: CASSSPGLAGGGGEQFF.

This clonotype was counted many times. This chain uses TRBV6-5 with TRBJ1-3; D might be TRBD1 (5 bases). Trimming stripped 6 bases from V and 2 bases from J, with 14 bases between. CDR3 length equals 15 residues. CDR1 and CDR2 from the germline V gene are MNHEY and SVGAGI. The CDR3 nucleotides read TGTGCCAGCAGAACGATCCGGGACGCTGGAAACACCATATATTTT. It codes for CASRTIRDAGNTIYF.

V is TRBV5-8 and J is TRBJ2-7; 15 nucleotides line up with TRBD2. CDR3 length equals 15 residues. V was clipped by 4 bases and J by 7 bases; unmatched bases: 6. Looked up from germline, CDR1 is SGHTS and CDR2 is YDEGEE. The CDR3 region has the DNA TGTGCCAGCAGCACGGGACTAGCGGGAGGAAATGAGCAGTACTTC. Its protein product is CASSTGLAGGNEQYF.

This clonotype was picked up a small number of times. The V and J genes are TRBV4-1 and TRBJ2-7, with D perhaps matching TRBD1 (6 bases). V was clipped by 4 bases and J by 1 base, with 14 bases between them. Germline V gene lookup returns CDR1 MGHRA and CDR2 YSYEKL. CDR3 length: 15 residues. The CDR3 sequence is CASSLRQGKSYEQYF. CDR3 DNA sequence: TGCGCCAGCAGCCTAAGGCAGGGGAAGTCCTACGAGCAGTACTTC.

At least ten counts were recorded for this clonotype. The chain links TRBV6-6 to TRBJ1-1; no reliable D call. Per germline, CDR1 MNHNY and CDR2 SVGAGI (reference sequence). This CDR3 has 12 residues. Trimming removed 7 bases from V and 5 bases from J, with 11 bases in between. The CDR3 sequence is CASTLPGTEAFF. In nucleotides, the CDR3 is TGTGCCAGCACGCTCCCGGGGACTGAAGCTTTCTTT.

The V call is TRBV7-2, the J call TRBJ2-7, with D hard to call. Trimming took 3 bases from V and 2 from J, leaving 14 bases between them. The CDR3 contains 15 residues. The V gene's germline CDR1 is SGHTA and CDR2 FQGNSA. CDR3 nucleotide sequence: TGTGCCAGCAGCTTGTTCAACGGGCGCACCTACGAGCAGTACTTC. It yields the protein CASSLFNGRTYEQYF.

This clonotype has just a few counts. The genes are TRBV20-1 and TRBJ2-7; D perhaps matches TRBD1 (5 bases). The CDR3 consists of 14 residues. The V gene's germline CDR1 is DFQATT and CDR2 SNEGSKA (reference sequence). V was cut by 1 base and J by 3 bases, with 13 bases left in between. CDR3 protein: CSARATAGYYEQYF. CDR3 coding DNA: TGCAGTGCTAGAGCAACCGCAGGGTACTACGAGCAGTACTTC.

This chain uses TRBV20-1 with TRBJ1-6; 11 positions agree with TRBD1. The germline gives CDR1 DFQATT, CDR2 SNEGSKA (reference sequence). V was pared by 3 bases and J by 5 bases, with 3 bases of the junction left unmatched. The CDR3 runs 15 residues. CDR3 nucleotide sequence: TGCAGTGCTAGGGGACAGGGGGTCCATAATTCACCCCTCCACTTT. Protein: CSARGQGVHNSPLHF.

The sample holds many counts of this clonotype. This chain connects TRBV7-2 to TRBJ1-4; D might be TRBD1 (6 bases). V lost 5 bases and J lost 5, with 21 bases in between. Germline loops: CDR1 SGHTA, CDR2 FQGNSA. The CDR3 covers 17 residues. The CDR3 region has the DNA TGTGCCAGCAGCGTGGGGGCAGGGACCACATCAAATGAAAAACTGTTTTTT. Amino acid sequence: CASSVGAGTTSNEKLFF.

This clonotype was recorded at least ten times. The V and J genes are TRBV28 and TRBJ2-6; 7 positions agree with TRBD1. Germline V gene data show CDR1 as MDHEN and CDR2 as SYDVKM. CDR3 length equals 16 residues. Trimming removed 9 bases from V and 0 bases from J; junction bases left unmatched: 8. The CDR3 coding sequence is TGTGCCAGTGCCGGGACAGCCTTCTCTGGGGCCAACGTCCTGACTTTC. This codes for CASAGTAFSGANVLTF.

This clonotype appeared many times. This rearrangement joins TRBV5-1 to TRBJ2-6; no clear D. This CDR3 has 15 amino acids. The ends were cut back, 5 bases at V and 0 bases at J, with 9 bases in the middle. Germline CDR1 and CDR2: SGHRS and YFSETQ. The CDR3 DNA reads as TGCGCCAGCAGTTCCGCAGTCTCTGGGGCCAACGTCCTGACTTTC. It translates to CASSSAVSGANVLTF.

On this clonotype: A much larger clonotype is one base distant, so this may be a read error. The V gene is TRBV11-2, the J gene TRBJ1-1; D call uncertain. Trimming pared 2 bases from V and 1 base from J, leaving 5 bases between. CDR1 is SGHAT and CDR2 is FQNNGV in the germline V gene. The CDR3 spans 13 residues. CDR3 DNA sequence: TGTGCCAGCAGCTTAAAAAAGAACACTGAAGCTTTCTTT. This encodes CASSLKKNTEAFF. Looking up the rest from reference TRBV11-2 and TRBJ1-1 gives the full variable domain: EAGVAQSPRYKIIEKRQSVAFWCNPISGHATLYWYQQILGQGPKLLIQFQNNGVVDDSQLPKDRFSAERLKGVDSTLKIQPAKLEDSAVYLCASSLKKNTEAFFGQGTRLTVV.

This clonotype occurred many times. The chain recombines TRBV7-9 with TRBJ1-1; 7 nucleotides align to TRBD1. The CDR3 has 14 residues. Germline values: CDR1 SEHNR, CDR2 FQNEAQ (reference sequence). The V gene end was trimmed by 5 bases and the J gene end by 8 bases; junction bases not matched to a gene: 11. The CDR3: CASSPEWRGQEAFF. In nucleotides, the CDR3 is TGTGCCAGCAGCCCAGAGTGGCGGGGACAGGAAGCTTTCTTT.

This clonotype was found many times. The chain links TRBV7-2 to TRBJ1-4; D perhaps matches TRBD1 (6 bases). Trimming stripped 6 bases from V and 4 bases from J, with 15 bases between. Germline CDR1 and CDR2: SGHTA and FQGNSA. This CDR3 is 15 amino acids long. The CDR3 DNA reads TGTGCCAGCAGACGGGGGGGCGTCCTTAATGAAAAACTGTTTTTT. Translating gives CASRRGGVLNEKLFF.

This clonotype was observed many times. The chain employs TRBV6-5 and TRBJ2-7; 9 positions agree with TRBD1. With 2 bases clipped from V and 3 bases from J, the junction kept 5 bases outside the gene matches. The CDR3 runs to 15 residues. Germline-derived CDR1 and CDR2 are MNHEY and SVGAGI. CDR3: CASSYAGTGIYEQYF. The CDR3 region has the DNA TGTGCCAGCAGTTACGCCGGGACAGGGATCTACGAGCAGTACTTC.

In this sample, this clonotype turned up many times. The chain uses TRBV11-3 and TRBJ2-5, with TRBD2 matching 9 bases. The CDR3 has 15 amino acids. Germline loops: CDR1 SGHNT, CDR2 YENEEA. With 5 bases clipped from V and 5 bases from J, the junction kept 9 bases outside the gene matches. CDR3 in amino acids: CASSPSSGSGETQYF. The DNA for the CDR3 is TGTGCCAGCAGCCCAAGTAGCGGGAGTGGTGAGACCCAGTACTTC. Full variable domain (outside the CDR3, taken from reference TRBV11-3 and TRBJ2-5): EAGVVQSPRYKIIEKKQPVAFWCNPISGHNTLYWYLQNLGQGPELLIRYENEEAVDDSQLPKDRFSAERLKGVDSTLKIQPAELGDSAVYLCASSPSSGSGETQYFGPGTRLLVL.

This clonotype was picked up many times. V is TRBV5-1 and J is TRBJ2-1; 16 bases fit TRBD2. The germline V gene encodes CDR1 SGHRS and CDR2 YFSETQ. V trimming: 3 bases; J trimming: 5 bases; junction bases outside the gene matches: 5. The CDR3 contains 17 residues. The CDR3 region is CASSSLGTSGRDNEQFF. In DNA form, the CDR3 reads TGCGCCAGCAGCTCTCTGGGGACTAGCGGGAGGGACAATGAGCAGTTCTTC. Full variable domain (outside the CDR3, taken from reference TRBV5-1 and TRBJ2-1): KAGVTQTPRYLIKTRGQQVTLSCSPISGHRSVSWYQQTPGQGLQFLFEYFSETQRNKGNFPGRFSGRQFSNSRSEMNVSTLELGDSALYLCASSSLGTSGRDNEQFFGPGTRLTVL.